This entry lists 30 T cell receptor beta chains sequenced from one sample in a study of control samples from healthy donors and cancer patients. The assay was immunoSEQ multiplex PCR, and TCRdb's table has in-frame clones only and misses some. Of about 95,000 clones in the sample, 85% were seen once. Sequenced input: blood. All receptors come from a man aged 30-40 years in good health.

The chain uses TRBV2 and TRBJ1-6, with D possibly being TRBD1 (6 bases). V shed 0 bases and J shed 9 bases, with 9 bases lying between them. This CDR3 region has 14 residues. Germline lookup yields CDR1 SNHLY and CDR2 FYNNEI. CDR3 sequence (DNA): TGTGCCAGCAGTGAAGCAAGGGGGGGTTCACCCCTCCACTTT. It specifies CASSEARGGSPLHF.

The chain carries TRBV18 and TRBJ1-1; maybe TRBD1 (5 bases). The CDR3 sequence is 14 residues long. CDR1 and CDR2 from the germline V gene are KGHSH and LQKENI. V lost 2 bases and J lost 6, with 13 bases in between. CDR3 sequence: CASSPNPGPSEAFF. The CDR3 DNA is TGTGCCAGCTCACCAAATCCGGGGCCGTCTGAAGCTTTCTTT. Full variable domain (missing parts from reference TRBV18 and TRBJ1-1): NAGVMQNPRHLVRRRGQEARLRCSPMKGHSHVYWYRQLPEEGLKFMVYLQKENIIDESGMPKERFSAEFPKEGPSILRIQQVVRGDSAAYFCASSPNPGPSEAFFGQGTRLTVV.

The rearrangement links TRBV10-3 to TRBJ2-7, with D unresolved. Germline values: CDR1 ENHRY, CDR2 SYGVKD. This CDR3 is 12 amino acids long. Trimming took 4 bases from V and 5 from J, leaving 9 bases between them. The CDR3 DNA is TGTGCCATCAGTGTGGAAGGCGACGAGCAGTACTTC. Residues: CAISVEGDEQYF.

CDR3 DNA: TGCGCCAGCAGCTCGATTCAGGGAGGGTCACCCCTCCACTTT. This encodes CASSSIQGGSPLHF. The genes are TRBV5-1 and TRBJ1-6; TRBD1 is a possible D gene (5 bases). V lost 3 bases, J lost 10 bases, and 14 bases lay in between. Per germline, CDR1 SGHRS and CDR2 YFSETQ. This CDR3 comprises 14 residues. The full variable domain, its missing parts supplied by reference TRBV5-1 and TRBJ1-6, is KAGVTQTPRYLIKTRGQQVTLSCSPISGHRSVSWYQQTPGQGLQFLFEYFSETQRNKGNFPGRFSGRQFSNSRSEMNVSTLELGDSALYLCASSSIQGGSPLHFGNGTRLTVT.

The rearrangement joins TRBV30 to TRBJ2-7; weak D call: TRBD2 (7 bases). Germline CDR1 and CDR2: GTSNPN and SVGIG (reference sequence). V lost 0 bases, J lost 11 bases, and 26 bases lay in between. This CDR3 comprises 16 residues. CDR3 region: CAWSVGGGVPGHRKYF. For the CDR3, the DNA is TGTGCCTGGAGTGTCGGGGGAGGGGTCCCGGGACATCGAAAGTACTTC.

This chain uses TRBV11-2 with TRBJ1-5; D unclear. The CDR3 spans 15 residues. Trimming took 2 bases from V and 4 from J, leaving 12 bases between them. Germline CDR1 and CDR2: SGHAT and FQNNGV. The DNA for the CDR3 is TGTGCCAGCAGCTTATCTGGTGGGGTTAATCAGCCCCAGCATTTT. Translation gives CASSLSGGVNQPQHF.

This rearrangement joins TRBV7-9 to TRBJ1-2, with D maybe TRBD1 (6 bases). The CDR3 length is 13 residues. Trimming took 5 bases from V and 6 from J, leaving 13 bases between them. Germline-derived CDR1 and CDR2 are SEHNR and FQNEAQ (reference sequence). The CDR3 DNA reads TGTGCCAGCAGCCCCGCCCAGGGGCATGGCTACACCTTC. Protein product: CASSPAQGHGYTF.

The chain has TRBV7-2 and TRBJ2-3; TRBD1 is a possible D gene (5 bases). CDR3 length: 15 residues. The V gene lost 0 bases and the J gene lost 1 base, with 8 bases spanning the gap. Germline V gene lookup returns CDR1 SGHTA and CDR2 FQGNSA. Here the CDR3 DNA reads TGTGCCAGCAGCTTAGCGAGCAGGGGCACAGATACGCAGTATTTT. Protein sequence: CASSLASRGTDTQYF.

The DNA for the CDR3 is TGTGCCAGCAGTGAAACCGGGACAGGGGGCCCGGGGGGCAATCAGCCCCAGCATTTT. Residues: CASSETGTGGPGGNQPQHF. The genes are TRBV6-1 and TRBJ1-5; 12 nucleotides match TRBD1. Germline lookup yields CDR1 MNHNS and CDR2 SASEGT. This CDR3 has 19 amino acids. After removal of 2 bases from V and 2 bases from J, the junction contained 10 bases not matched to a gene.

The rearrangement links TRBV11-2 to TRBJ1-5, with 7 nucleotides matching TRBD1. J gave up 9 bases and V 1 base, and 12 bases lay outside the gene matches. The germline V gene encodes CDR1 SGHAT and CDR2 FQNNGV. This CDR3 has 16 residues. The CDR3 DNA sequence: TGTGCCAGCAGCTTAGGGTTAGGGGGCCCCATTTCGCCCCAGCATTTT. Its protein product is CASSLGLGGPISPQHF.

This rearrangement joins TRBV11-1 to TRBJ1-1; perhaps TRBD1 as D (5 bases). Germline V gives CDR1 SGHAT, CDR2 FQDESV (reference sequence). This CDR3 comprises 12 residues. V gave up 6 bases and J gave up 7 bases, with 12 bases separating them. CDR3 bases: TGTGCCAGCAGTTACAACAGGCATGAAGCTTTCTTT. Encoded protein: CASSYNRHEAFF.

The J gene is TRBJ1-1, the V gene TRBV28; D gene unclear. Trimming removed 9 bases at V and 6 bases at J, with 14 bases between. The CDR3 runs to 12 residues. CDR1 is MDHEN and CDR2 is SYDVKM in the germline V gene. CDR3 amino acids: CASSEVSAEAFF. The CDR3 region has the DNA TGTGCCAGTAGTGAGGTCAGCGCTGAAGCTTTCTTT.

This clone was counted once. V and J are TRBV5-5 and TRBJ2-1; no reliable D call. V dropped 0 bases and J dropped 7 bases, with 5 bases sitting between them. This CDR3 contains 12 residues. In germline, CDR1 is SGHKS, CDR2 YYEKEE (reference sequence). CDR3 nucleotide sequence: TGTGCCAGCAGCTTGGGAGTAAATGAGCAGTTCTTC. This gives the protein CASSLGVNEQFF. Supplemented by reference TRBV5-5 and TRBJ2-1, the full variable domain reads DAGVTQSPTHLIKTRGQQVTLRCSPISGHKSVSWYQQVLGQGPQFIFQYYEKEERGRGNFPDRFSARQFPNYSSELNVNALLLGDSALYLCASSLGVNEQFFGPGTRLTVL.

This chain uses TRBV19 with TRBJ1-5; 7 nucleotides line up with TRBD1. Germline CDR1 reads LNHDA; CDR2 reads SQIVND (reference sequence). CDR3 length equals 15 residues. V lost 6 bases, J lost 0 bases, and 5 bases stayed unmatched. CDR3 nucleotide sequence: TGTGCCAGTAGCGGACAGGCACATAGCAATCAGCCCCAGCATTTT. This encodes CASSGQAHSNQPQHF.

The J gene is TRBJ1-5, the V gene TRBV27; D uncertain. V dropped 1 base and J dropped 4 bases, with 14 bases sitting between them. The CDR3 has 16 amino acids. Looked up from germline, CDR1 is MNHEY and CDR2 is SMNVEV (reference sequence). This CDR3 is CASSLFSLLGNQPQHF. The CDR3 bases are TGTGCCAGCAGTTTATTTTCCCTCCTGGGAAATCAGCCCCAGCATTTT.

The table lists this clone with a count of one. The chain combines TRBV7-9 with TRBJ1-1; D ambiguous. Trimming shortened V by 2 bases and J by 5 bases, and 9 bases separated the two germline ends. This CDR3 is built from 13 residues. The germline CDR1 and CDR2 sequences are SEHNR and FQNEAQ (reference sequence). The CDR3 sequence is CASSLSWVTEAFF. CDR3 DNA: TGTGCCAGCAGCTTATCATGGGTAACTGAAGCTTTCTTT.

The CDR3 bases are TGTGCCAGCAGCCCCTTGTCGTTAAGCTCCTACGAGCAGTACTTC. It encodes CASSPLSLSSYEQYF. V usage is TRBV7-9 and J usage is TRBJ2-7, with D hard to call. CDR1 is SEHNR and CDR2 is FQNEAQ in the germline V gene (reference sequence). The CDR3 consists of 15 residues. The V gene lost 5 bases and the J gene lost 0 bases, with 14 bases spanning the gap.

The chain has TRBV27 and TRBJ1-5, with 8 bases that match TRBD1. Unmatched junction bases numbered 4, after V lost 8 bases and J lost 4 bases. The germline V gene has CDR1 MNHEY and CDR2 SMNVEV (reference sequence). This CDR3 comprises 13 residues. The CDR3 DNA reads TGTGCCAGCGCTGGACAGGGTAATCAGCCCCAGCATTTT. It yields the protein CASAGQGNQPQHF.

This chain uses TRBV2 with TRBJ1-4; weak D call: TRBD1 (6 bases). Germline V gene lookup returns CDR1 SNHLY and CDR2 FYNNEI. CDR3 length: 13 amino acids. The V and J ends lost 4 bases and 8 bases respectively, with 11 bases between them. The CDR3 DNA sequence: TGTGCCAGCAGTGCACAGGGAGTGGAAAAACTGTTTTTT. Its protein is CASSAQGVEKLFF.

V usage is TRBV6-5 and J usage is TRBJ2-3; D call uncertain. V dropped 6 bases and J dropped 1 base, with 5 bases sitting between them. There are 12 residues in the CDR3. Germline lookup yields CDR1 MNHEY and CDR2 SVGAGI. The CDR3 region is CASSGRTDTQYF. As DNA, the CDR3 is TGTGCCAGCAGCGGCCGCACAGATACGCAGTATTTT.

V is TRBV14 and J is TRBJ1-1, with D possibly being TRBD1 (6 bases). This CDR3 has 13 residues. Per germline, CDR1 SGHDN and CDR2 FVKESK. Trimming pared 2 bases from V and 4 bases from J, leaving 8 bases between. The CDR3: CASSQTGSTEAFF. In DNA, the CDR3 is TGTGCCAGCAGCCAAACAGGGAGCACTGAAGCTTTCTTT.

The CDR3 region has the DNA TGCGCCAGCAGCTACGGGGGGCGGTACACCGGGGAGCTGTTTTTT. This encodes CASSYGGRYTGELFF. The chain recombines TRBV5-1 with TRBJ2-2; perhaps TRBD2 as D (7 bases). CDR3 size: 15 residues. V dropped 3 bases and J dropped 3 bases, with 12 bases sitting between them. Per germline, CDR1 SGHRS and CDR2 YFSETQ.

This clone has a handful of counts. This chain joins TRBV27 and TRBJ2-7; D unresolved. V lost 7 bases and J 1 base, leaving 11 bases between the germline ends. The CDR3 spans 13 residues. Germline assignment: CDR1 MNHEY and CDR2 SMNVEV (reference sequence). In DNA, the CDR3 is TGTGCCAGCAAGCCAGGACCGTCCTACGAGCAGTACTTC. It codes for CASKPGPSYEQYF.

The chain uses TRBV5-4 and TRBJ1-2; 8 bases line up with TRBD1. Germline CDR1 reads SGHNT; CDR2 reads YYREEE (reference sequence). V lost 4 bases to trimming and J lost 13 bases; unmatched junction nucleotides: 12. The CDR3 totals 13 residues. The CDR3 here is CASSDKTGERSTF. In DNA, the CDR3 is TGTGCCAGCAGCGACAAGACAGGGGAGAGATCCACCTTC.

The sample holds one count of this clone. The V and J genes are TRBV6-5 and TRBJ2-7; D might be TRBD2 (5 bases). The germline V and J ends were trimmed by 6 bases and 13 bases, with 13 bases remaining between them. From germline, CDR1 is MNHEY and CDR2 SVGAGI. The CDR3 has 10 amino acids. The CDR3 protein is CASSTSRIYF. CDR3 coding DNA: TGTGCCAGCAGCACTAGTAGAATTTACTTC.

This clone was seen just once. The CDR3 sequence: CASVPRTGNGYTF. The CDR3 DNA is TGTGCCAGTGTACCAAGGACAGGGAATGGCTACACCTTC. The V call is TRBV19, the J call TRBJ1-2, with TRBD1 matching over 8 bases. J lost 6 bases, V lost 8 bases, and 8 bases had no gene match. CDR1 LNHDA and CDR2 SQIVND come from the germline V gene (reference sequence). This CDR3 comprises 13 residues.

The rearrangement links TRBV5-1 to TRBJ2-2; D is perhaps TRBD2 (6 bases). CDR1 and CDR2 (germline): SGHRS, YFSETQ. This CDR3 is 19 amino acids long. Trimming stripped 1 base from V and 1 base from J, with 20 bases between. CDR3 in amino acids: CASSLPVVGEDLNTGELFF. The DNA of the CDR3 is TGCGCCAGCAGCTTGCCAGTCGTGGGGGAGGACCTGAACACCGGGGAGCTGTTTTTT.

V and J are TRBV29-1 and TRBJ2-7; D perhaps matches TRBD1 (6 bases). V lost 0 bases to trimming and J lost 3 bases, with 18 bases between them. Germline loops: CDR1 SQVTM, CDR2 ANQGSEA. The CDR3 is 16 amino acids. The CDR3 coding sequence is TGCAGCGTTGAAGATACACGCAGGGGATCGCTCTACGAGCAGTACTTC. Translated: CSVEDTRRGSLYEQYF.

The CDR3 is CASSPVMWGQPQHF. The CDR3 DNA follows: TGTGCCAGCAGCCCCGTCATGTGGGGCCAGCCCCAGCATTTT. This chain links TRBV6-2 or TRBV6-3 with TRBJ1-5, with D possibly TRBD1 on 5 matching bases. Germline V lookup: CDR1 MNHEY, CDR2 SVGEGT. Trimming stripped 6 bases from V and 7 bases from J, with 16 bases between. The CDR3 spans 14 residues.

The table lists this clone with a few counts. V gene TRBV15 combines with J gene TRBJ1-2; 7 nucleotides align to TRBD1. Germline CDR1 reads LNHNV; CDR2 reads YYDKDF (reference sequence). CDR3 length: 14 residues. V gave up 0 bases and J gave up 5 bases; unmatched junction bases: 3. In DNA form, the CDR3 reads TGTGCCACCAGCAGAGAAGGGGGCGCTTATGGCTACACCTTC. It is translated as CATSREGGAYGYTF. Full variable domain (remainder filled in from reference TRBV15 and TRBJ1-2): DAMVIQNPRYQVTQFGKPVTLSCSQTLNHNVMYWYQQKSSQAPKLLFHYYDKDFNNEADTPDNFQSRRPNTSFCFLDIRSPGLGDTAMYLCATSREGGAYGYTFGSGTRLTVV.